The 18 T cell receptor beta chains presented below share a single source sample, sequenced in a study of blood T cell repertoires in COVID-19. The data were produced by immunoSEQ multiplex PCR, yet TCRdb's version contains in-frame clones alone and is incomplete. This table has under 250,000 clones, more than 75% appearing once. What was sequenced was peripheral blood. These receptors came from a man aged 50-60 years with COVID-19, enrolled during active disease.

This clone occurred once. The chain combines TRBV24-1 with TRBJ1-2; D remains ambiguous. The CDR3 covers 13 residues. The ends were cut back, 7 bases at V and 8 bases at J, with 16 bases in the middle. CDR1 is KGHDR and CDR2 is SFDVKD in the germline V gene. The CDR3 protein is CATSGPGVEGYTF. CDR3 coding DNA: TGTGCCACCAGCGGGCCCGGGGTTGAGGGCTACACCTTC.

A single count supports this clone. The V and J genes are TRBV6-5 and TRBJ1-3; the D is unclear. Germline V gene lookup returns CDR1 MNHEY and CDR2 SVGAGI. The CDR3 runs to 14 residues. V was shortened by 4 bases and J by 0 bases, with 7 bases between the two germline ends. The CDR3: CASSSTSSGNTIYF. The CDR3 DNA sequence: TGTGCCAGCAGTTCCACAAGCTCTGGAAACACCATATATTTT.

The rearrangement uses TRBV30 and TRBJ1-5; TRBD1 is a possible D gene (5 bases). The CDR3 contains 14 residues. CDR1 GTSNPN and CDR2 SVGIG come from the germline V gene (reference sequence). With 2 bases removed from V and 0 bases from J, the gap between germline ends came to 8 bases. CDR3 bases: TGTGCCTGGAGTCCGGACAATAGCAATCAGCCCCAGCATTTT. Translating gives CAWSPDNSNQPQHF.

V gene TRBV2 combines with J gene TRBJ2-1, with 8 bases matching TRBD1. Germline V gives CDR1 SNHLY, CDR2 FYNNEI. V gave up 7 bases and J gave up 3 bases; unmatched junction bases: 2. The length of the CDR3 is 13 residues. The CDR3 here is CASNGQGYNEQFF. The CDR3 DNA reads as TGTGCCAGCAACGGACAGGGCTACAATGAGCAGTTCTTC.

This clone turned up a few times. The chain employs TRBV7-6 and TRBJ2-7; TRBD2 matches 16 bases. CDR3 length: 21 residues. The V gene's germline CDR1 is SGHVS and CDR2 FNYEAQ. The V and J ends lost 0 bases and 1 base, in that order; junction bases with no gene match: 12. The CDR3 spells CASSLASGTSGRASGSYEQYF. CDR3 DNA sequence: TGTGCCAGCAGCTTAGCGTCGGGGACTAGCGGGAGGGCCTCGGGATCCTACGAGCAGTACTTC.

The chain recombines TRBV18 with TRBJ1-3; 11 bases agree with TRBD1. The CDR3 sequence is 16 residues long. Germline V gene lookup returns CDR1 KGHSH and CDR2 LQKENI. The V segment lost 1 base and the J segment 8 bases; nucleotides outside the gene matches: 7. CDR3 residues: CASSPLRTGGLDTIYF. The CDR3 nucleotides are TGTGCCAGCTCACCACTAAGGACAGGGGGCTTGGACACCATATATTTT. The full variable domain, its missing parts supplied by reference TRBV18 and TRBJ1-3, is NAGVMQNPRHLVRRRGQEARLRCSPMKGHSHVYWYRQLPEEGLKFMVYLQKENIIDESGMPKERFSAEFPKEGPSILRIQQVVRGDSAAYFCASSPLRTGGLDTIYFGEGSWLTVV.

The V and J genes are TRBV19 and TRBJ2-1, with TRBD1 as a possible D gene (6 bases). Germline V lookup: CDR1 LNHDA, CDR2 SQIVND (reference sequence). Trimming pared 7 bases from V and 4 bases from J, leaving 17 bases between. CDR3 length: 15 amino acids. The CDR3 DNA reads TGTGCCAGTACCTCCACTTCCAGGGGATACAATGAGCAGTTCTTC. Translation: CASTSTSRGYNEQFF.

The chain couples TRBV19 to TRBJ2-1, with TRBD2 identical over 11 bases. The CDR3 spans 16 residues. Germline V gene sequence: CDR1 LNHDA, CDR2 SQIVND (reference sequence). J was trimmed by 2 bases and V by 5 bases; bases with no gene match: 5. CDR3 bases: TGTGCCAGTAGTCCCGCTAGCGGGGGGCCCTACAATGAGCAGTTCTTC. It codes for CASSPASGGPYNEQFF.

The J gene is TRBJ1-3, the V gene TRBV5-1; 8 positions agree with TRBD1. The CDR3 spans 13 residues. From germline, CDR1 is SGHRS and CDR2 YFSETQ. The V and J ends lost 0 bases and 8 bases, in that order; junction bases with no gene match: 1. CDR3 protein: CASSLVQGDTIYF. CDR3 coding DNA: TGCGCCAGCAGCTTGGTACAGGGGGACACCATATATTTT.

The chain combines TRBV6-2 or TRBV6-3 with TRBJ1-2, with a weak D call TRBD1 (6 bases). V lost 6 bases and J 7 bases, leaving 18 bases between the germline ends. CDR3 length: 14 amino acids. Per germline, CDR1 MNHEY and CDR2 SVGEGT. The CDR3 loop reads CASSLGQRVGGYTF. The CDR3 DNA reads as TGTGCCAGCAGCCTTGGACAGCGTGTCGGTGGCTACACCTTC.

The V gene is TRBV5-1, the J gene TRBJ1-5; TRBD1 aligns across 7 bases. This CDR3 has 18 amino acids. CDR1 and CDR2 (germline): SGHRS, YFSETQ. V lost 0 bases to trimming and J lost 4 bases; unmatched junction nucleotides: 13. CDR3 in DNA: TGCGCCAGCAGCTTGGAACGGGACAGCCTCAAACTTAATCAGCCCCAGCATTTT. The encoded protein is CASSLERDSLKLNQPQHF. The complete variable domain, with remaining parts taken from reference TRBV5-1 and TRBJ1-5, reads KAGVTQTPRYLIKTRGQQVTLSCSPISGHRSVSWYQQTPGQGLQFLFEYFSETQRNKGNFPGRFSGRQFSNSRSEMNVSTLELGDSALYLCASSLERDSLKLNQPQHFGDGTRLSIL.

The chain is built from TRBV5-1 and TRBJ2-2; TRBD2 matches 10 bases. The ends lost 3 bases at V and 1 base at J; junction bases unmatched: 3. CDR1 and CDR2 from the germline V gene are SGHRS and YFSETQ. The CDR3 sequence is 16 residues long. The CDR3 DNA is TGCGCCAGCAGCTCAACTAGCGGGATGAACACCGGGGAGCTGTTTTTT. Translating gives CASSSTSGMNTGELFF. Using reference TRBV5-1 and TRBJ2-2 for the parts outside the CDR3, the full variable domain is KAGVTQTPRYLIKTRGQQVTLSCSPISGHRSVSWYQQTPGQGLQFLFEYFSETQRNKGNFPGRFSGRQFSNSRSEMNVSTLELGDSALYLCASSSTSGMNTGELFFGEGSRLTVL.

This chain links TRBV28 with TRBJ1-4; no definite D call. V dropped 5 bases and J dropped 3 bases, with 13 bases sitting between them. Germline assignment: CDR1 MDHEN and CDR2 SYDVKM. The CDR3 loop spans 15 amino acids. Here the CDR3 reads CASSKGGGSNEKLFF. The CDR3 region has the DNA TGTGCCAGCAGTAAGGGAGGAGGGTCTAATGAAAAACTGTTTTTT.

This sequence joins TRBV11-2 and TRBJ1-6; TRBD1 matches at 9 bases. V dropped 5 bases and J dropped 10; count of bases not matched to a gene: 9. Germline V lookup: CDR1 SGHAT, CDR2 FQNNGV. The CDR3 is made up of 15 amino acids. The chain's CDR3 is CASSVGGQGYSPLHF. The DNA of the CDR3 is TGTGCCAGCAGCGTAGGCGGACAGGGGTACTCACCCCTCCACTTT.

The chain has TRBV5-1 and TRBJ2-7; 15 bases agree with TRBD2. CDR1 and CDR2 (germline): SGHRS, YFSETQ. There are 18 residues in the CDR3. The J segment lost 0 bases and the V segment lost 3 bases, leaving 7 bases of the junction unmatched. CDR3 nucleotide sequence: TGCGCCAGCAGCTCGGGACTAGCGGGAGGACCCAGCTCCTACGAGCAGTACTTC. This codes for CASSSGLAGGPSSYEQYF.

The V gene is TRBV28, the J gene TRBJ2-7; a weak D match, TRBD2 (6 bases). The CDR3 is made up of 15 amino acids. The V and J ends lost 3 bases and 2 bases respectively, with 14 bases between them. Per germline, CDR1 MDHEN and CDR2 SYDVKM. CDR3 region: CASSLPGTGPYEQYF. CDR3 DNA: TGTGCCAGCAGTTTGCCCGGGACTGGTCCCTACGAGCAGTACTTC.

The chain is built from TRBV2 and TRBJ2-5; 9 bases align to TRBD2. Germline CDR1 SNHLY, CDR2 FYNNEI. After removal of 8 bases from V and 7 bases from J, the junction contained 11 bases not matched to a gene. The CDR3 extends over 14 amino acids. Here the CDR3 reads CASGGLAFPGTQYF. The DNA of the CDR3 is TGTGCCAGCGGTGGACTAGCGTTCCCCGGGACCCAGTACTTC.

The V and J genes are TRBV11-1 and TRBJ2-2, with D perhaps TRBD2 (5 bases). The CDR3 is made up of 16 amino acids. Trimming took off 6 bases at V and 1 base at J, with 15 bases between the two ends. CDR1 and CDR2 (germline): SGHAT, FQDESV (reference sequence). CDR3 amino acids: CASRFKGDGNTGELFF. DNA of the CDR3: TGTGCCAGCAGGTTTAAGGGAGATGGGAACACCGGGGAGCTGTTTTTT.